Here is one T cell receptor (beta chain) with its context. The repertoire was sequenced with immunoSEQ multiplex PCR; TCRdb's copy has only in-frame clones and lacks some. The table includes 75,000 to 100,000 clones, almost 85% detected once. This entry is derived from a study of a mutant IDH1 vaccine in newly diagnosed glioma. Trimming took off 4 bases at V and 2 bases at J, with 17 bases between the two ends. The germline CDR1 and CDR2 sequences are LNHDA and SQIVND (reference sequence). This CDR3 has 16 amino acids. Time point: baseline, week 1 (first vaccination visit). Regarding treatment: pre-vaccination baseline after standard-of-care therapy.

The origin of this receptor is a man aged 40-50 years with glioma. Some clones in this sample may be carry-over from other donors' samples. The sample in question was PBMCs, obtained from a glioma patient treated with radiotherapy, temozolomide or both. V usage is TRBV19 and J usage is TRBJ1-1, with a weak D call TRBD1 (6 bases). CDR3 coding DNA: TGTGCCAGTAGTAGACCCTCCGGGGGCGGAAACACTGAAGCTTTCTTT. Protein sequence: CASSRPSGGGNTEAFF. Looking up the rest from reference TRBV19 and TRBJ1-1 gives the full variable domain: DGGITQSPKYLFRKEGQNVTLSCEQNLNHDAMYWYRQDPGQGLRLIYYSQIVNDFQKGDIAEGYSVSREKKESFPLTVTSAQKNPTAFYLCASSRPSGGGNTEAFFGQGTRLTVV.